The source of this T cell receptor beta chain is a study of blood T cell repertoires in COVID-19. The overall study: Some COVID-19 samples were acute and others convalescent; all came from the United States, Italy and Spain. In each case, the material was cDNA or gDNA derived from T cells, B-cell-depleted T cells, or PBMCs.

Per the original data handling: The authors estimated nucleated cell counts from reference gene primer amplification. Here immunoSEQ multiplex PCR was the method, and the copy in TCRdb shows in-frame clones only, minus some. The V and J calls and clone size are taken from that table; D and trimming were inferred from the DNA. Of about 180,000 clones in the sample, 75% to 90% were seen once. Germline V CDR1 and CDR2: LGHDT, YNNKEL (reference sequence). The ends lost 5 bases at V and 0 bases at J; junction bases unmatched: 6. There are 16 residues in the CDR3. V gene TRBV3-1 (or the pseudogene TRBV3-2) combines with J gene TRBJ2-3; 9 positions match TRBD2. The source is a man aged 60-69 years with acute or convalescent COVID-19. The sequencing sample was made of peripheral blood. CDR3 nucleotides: TGTGCCAGCAGCGAGATACTAGCGGGTAGCACAGATACGCAGTATTTT. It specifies CASSEILAGSTDTQYF.